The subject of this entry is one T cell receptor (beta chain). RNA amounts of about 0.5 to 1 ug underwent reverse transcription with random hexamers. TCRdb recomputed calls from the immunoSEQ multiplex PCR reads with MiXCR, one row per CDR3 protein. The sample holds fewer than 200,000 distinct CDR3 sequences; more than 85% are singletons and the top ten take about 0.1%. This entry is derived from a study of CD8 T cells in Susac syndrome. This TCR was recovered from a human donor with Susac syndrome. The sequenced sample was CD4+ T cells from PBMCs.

This CDR3 is CASPLPWKSGNTIYF. The DNA for the CDR3 is TGTGCCAGCCCACTTCCCTGGAAGTCCGGAAACACCATATATTTT. The rearrangement joins TRBV21-1 to TRBJ1-3; the table gives TRBD1 as D, unverified against the DNA. TRBV21-1 is a listed pseudogene. The CDR3 consists of 15 residues.